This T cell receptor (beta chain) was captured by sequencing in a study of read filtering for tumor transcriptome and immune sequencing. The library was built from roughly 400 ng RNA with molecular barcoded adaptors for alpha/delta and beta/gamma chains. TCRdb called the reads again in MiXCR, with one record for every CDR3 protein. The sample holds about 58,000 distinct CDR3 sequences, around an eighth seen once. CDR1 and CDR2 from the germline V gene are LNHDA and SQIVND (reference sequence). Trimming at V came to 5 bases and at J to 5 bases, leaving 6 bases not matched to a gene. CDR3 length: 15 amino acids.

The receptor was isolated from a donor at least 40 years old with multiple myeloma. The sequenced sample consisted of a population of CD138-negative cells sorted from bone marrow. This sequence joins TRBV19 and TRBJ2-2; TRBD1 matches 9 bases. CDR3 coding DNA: TGTGCCAGTAGTCAGGACAGGGGATTGACCGGGGAGCTGTTTTTT. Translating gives CASSQDRGLTGELFF.